These 5 T cell receptor beta chains came from one sample sequenced in a study of shared clonotypes between healthy human individuals. The method was immunoSEQ multiplex PCR; TCRdb's version includes in-frame clones alone and lacks a portion of them. Counted here are 2 million to 2.5 million clones, roughly 96% occurring once; the ten biggest clones make up 0.13%. Sequences were obtained from naive CD4+ T cells sorted from blood. This sample's subset: CD45RA+ positively selected. These receptors all stem from a man aged 18-30 years in good health.

The chain is built from TRBV5-1 and TRBJ2-7; D may be TRBD1 or TRBD2 (5 bases each). CDR3 length: 13 amino acids. Trimming removed 4 bases at V and 2 bases at J, with 10 bases between. Germline V gene sequence: CDR1 SGHRS, CDR2 YFSETQ. The CDR3, as DNA: TGCGCCAGCAGCCCCGGGGCTGCCTACGAGCAGTACTTC. Amino acids: CASSPGAAYEQYF.

The chain is built from TRBV5-1 and TRBJ2-7; no definite D call. Between the trimmed V and J ends, which lost 4 bases and 2 bases, there was a span of 10 bases. Per the germline V gene, CDR1 is SGHRS and CDR2 is YFSETQ. The CDR3 loop spans 13 amino acids. For the CDR3, the DNA is TGCGCCAGCAGCCCCTCGGTCGCCTACGAGCAGTACTTC. Translation gives CASSPSVAYEQYF.

This clone has just one count. The V and J genes are TRBV6-9 and TRBJ2-5; D unclear. The germline V and J ends were trimmed by 6 bases and 0 bases, with 11 bases remaining between them. In germline, CDR1 is MNHGY, CDR2 SVAAGI. The CDR3 spans 14 residues. The CDR3 coding sequence is TGTGCCAGCAGCCCCCGACGTAACCAAGAGACCCAGTACTTC. Translation gives CASSPRRNQETQYF.

This clone was seen more than once but under ten times. This chain uses TRBV14 with TRBJ2-6; 7 bases line up with TRBD2. The V gene's germline CDR1 is SGHDN and CDR2 FVKESK. The CDR3 contains 16 residues. The ends lost 0 bases at V and 2 bases at J; junction bases unmatched: 1. The CDR3, as DNA: TGTGCCAGCAGCCAAGATGGGAGGGCTGGGGCCAACGTCCTGACTTTC. Translation: CASSQDGRAGANVLTF.

The genes are TRBV7-9 and TRBJ1-1; no definite D call. The CDR3 runs 11 residues. V shed 5 bases and J shed 10 bases, with 11 bases lying between them. Germline V lookup: CDR1 SEHNR, CDR2 FQNEAQ (reference sequence). CDR3 sequence reads: CASSGFRGAFF. CDR3 DNA: TGTGCCAGCAGCGGTTTTAGAGGAGCTTTCTTT.